This T cell receptor beta chain is drawn from a study of T cell responses to AZD1222 COVID-19 vaccine. The CDR3 spans 15 residues. Deletions cut 7 bases from V and 6 bases from J, with 18 bases between. In germline, CDR1 is KGHDR, CDR2 SFDVKD. Data came from immunoSEQ multiplex PCR; TCRdb stores just in-frame clones and leaves some out. The repertoire includes approximately 110,000 clones, 75% to 90% of them detected once, and roughly 4% sits in the top ten. As concerns this clone: Its antigen is currently unknown.

Study-wide points: The repertoires were collected only after the peak T cell response. It was only a handful of AZD1222 recipients who were seropositive at baseline. Recipients of two AZD1222 doses showed rising Spike-specific TCR breadth and depth.

The sequenced sample was peripheral blood, obtained 28 days after the second AZD1222 dose. V and J are TRBV24-1 and TRBJ2-1, with D perhaps assigned TRBD1 or TRBD2 (6 bases each). The origin of this receptor is an adult who received the AZD1222 COVID-19 vaccine. The CDR3 DNA sequence: TGTGCCACCAGCACCCGGGAGAGAGGGGGCAATGAGCAGTTCTTC. Protein product: CATSTRERGGNEQFF.